This TCR beta chain was captured by sequencing in a study of high-grade serous ovarian cancer treatment subgroups. Tumor tissue was taken before any definitive surgery or chemotherapy was given. This clone has more than one count but fewer than ten. This CDR3 has 16 amino acids. Trimming stripped 4 bases from V and 0 bases from J, with 14 bases between. Germline V lookup: CDR1 LNHDA, CDR2 SQIVND (reference sequence). Produced via immunoSEQ multiplex PCR; TCRdb's table is partial and in-frame only. Of 300 to 400 clones in the sample, about 80% are singletons; the top ten hold about an eighth. This TCR was recovered from a human donor with high-grade serous ovarian cancer. Sequencing was carried out using tumor tissue. This chain links TRBV19 with TRBJ2-3; D is ambiguous. The CDR3: CASSTPRSPSTDTQYF. The CDR3 coding sequence is TGTGCCAGTAGTACTCCGAGATCTCCTAGCACAGATACGCAGTATTTT.